The TCR beta chain under discussion was sequenced for a study of cytomegalovirus exposure and HLA in healthy donors. The V gene's germline CDR1 is MDHEN and CDR2 SYDVKM. V shed 3 bases, J shed 3 bases, and the junction held 9 bases outside the gene matches. The CDR3 is 16 residues long. Amplification used 60 Vbeta primers and 13 Jbeta primers. Clones were sequenced by immunoSEQ multiplex PCR, and TCRdb holds only the in-frame ones, with some missing. This table has around 150,000 clones, 55% to 80% appearing once. The sequence was obtained from a woman aged 18-29 years in good health and CMV-seropositive. This chain uses TRBV28 with TRBJ2-5, with TRBD2 identical over 8 bases. Source material: PBMCs. The CDR3 region is CASSFLLAGGKETQYF. CDR3 nucleotides: TGTGCCAGCAGTTTTCTTCTGGCGGGGGGAAAAGAGACCCAGTACTTC.